Following are 10 T cell receptor beta chains from one sample sequenced in a study of shared clonotypes between healthy human individuals. Clones were read by immunoSEQ multiplex PCR, and TCRdb kept only the in-frame ones, dropping some. The data show about 2.5 million clones, about nine tenths seen once. The sequenced sample was naive CD4+ T cells from PBMCs. Subset given: CD45RA+ positively selected. Every receptor here comes from a man aged 18 to 29 in good health. Some clones in this sample may be carry-over from other donors' samples.

The chain links TRBV14 to TRBJ2-4; 8 nucleotides line up with TRBD2. Trimming at V came to 4 bases and at J to 1 base, leaving 6 bases not matched to a gene. From germline, CDR1 is SGHDN and CDR2 FVKESK. The CDR3 sequence is 16 residues long. The CDR3 coding sequence is TGTGCCAGCAGCCCCGGACTAGCTATCGCCAAAAACATTCAGTACTTC. Translation gives CASSPGLAIAKNIQYF.

This rearrangement joins TRBV6-5 to TRBJ1-2; no firm D call. The germline V gene encodes CDR1 MNHEY and CDR2 SVGAGI. V lost 2 bases to trimming and J lost 3 bases, with 10 bases between them. The CDR3 loop spans 14 amino acids. CDR3: CASSYDNLYYGYTF. CDR3 in DNA: TGTGCCAGCAGTTACGACAATCTCTACTATGGCTACACCTTC.

The chain is built from TRBV2 and TRBJ2-1; TRBD2 matches 7 bases. The V gene end was trimmed by 6 bases and the J gene end by 6 bases; junction bases not matched to a gene: 8. The germline V gene has CDR1 SNHLY and CDR2 FYNNEI. The CDR3 spans 14 residues. CDR3 loop: CASSPGLTGNEQFF. As DNA, the CDR3 is TGTGCCAGCAGCCCGGGACTAACGGGCAATGAGCAGTTCTTC. Supplemented by reference TRBV2 and TRBJ2-1, the full variable domain reads EPEVTQTPSHQVTQMGQEVILRCVPISNHLYFYWYRQILGQKVEFLVSFYNNEISEKSEIFDDQFSVERPDGSNFTLKIRSTKLEDSAMYFCASSPGLTGNEQFFGPGTRLTVL.

A single count supports this clone. This rearrangement joins TRBV28 to TRBJ2-3; D not certain. Deletions cut 4 bases from V and 1 base from J, with 6 bases between. The germline gives CDR1 MDHEN, CDR2 SYDVKM. The CDR3 spans 13 residues. The CDR3 region is CASSSTGTDTQYF. CDR3 DNA sequence: TGTGCCAGCAGTTCTACGGGCACAGATACGCAGTATTTT.

The V and J genes are TRBV11-2 and TRBJ2-1; 7 bases fit TRBD2. The CDR3 runs to 15 residues. The V gene end was trimmed by 4 bases and the J gene end by 8 bases; junction bases not matched to a gene: 11. Germline assignment: CDR1 SGHAT and CDR2 FQNNGV. CDR3: CASSSSWEGLDEQFF. DNA for the CDR3: TGTGCCAGCAGCTCCTCGTGGGAGGGTTTGGATGAGCAGTTCTTC.

As to this clone: Other DNA variants within this sample encode the same CDR3. This chain uses TRBV5-1 with TRBJ2-3, with TRBD2 matching over 10 bases. The V gene's germline CDR1 is SGHRS and CDR2 YFSETQ. After removal of 2 bases from V and 1 base from J, the junction contained 1 base not matched to a gene. The CDR3 loop spans 15 amino acids. The CDR3 sequence: CASSFLAGGTDTQYF. CDR3 sequence (DNA): TGCGCCAGCAGCTTCCTAGCGGGGGGCACAGATACGCAGTATTTT.

The rearrangement uses TRBV11-2 and TRBJ2-7, with TRBD2 matching 11 bases. The CDR3 covers 16 residues. V shed 4 bases and J 0 bases; nucleotides not matched to a gene: 5. Germline V gene sequence: CDR1 SGHAT, CDR2 FQNNGV. CDR3 sequence: CASSSVGTSGSYEQYF. DNA of the CDR3: TGTGCCAGCAGCTCAGTCGGGACTAGCGGCTCCTACGAGCAGTACTTC.

This chain uses TRBV10-3 with TRBJ1-1, with D uncertain. Trimming pared 3 bases from V and 3 bases from J, leaving 5 bases between. CDR1 and CDR2 (germline): ENHRY, SYGVKD. The CDR3 loop spans 12 amino acids. The DNA for the CDR3 is TGTGCCATCAGTGACGCGGACACTGAAGCTTTCTTT. Translating it yields CAISDADTEAFF.

This rearrangement joins TRBV4-1 to TRBJ2-7; the D gene is possibly TRBD1 (6 bases). The CDR3 is made up of 15 amino acids. Germline V gives CDR1 MGHRA, CDR2 YSYEKL. The V end lost 3 bases, the J end lost 3 bases, and 15 bases lay between the germline ends. The CDR3 bases are TGCGCCAGCAGCCAGGTGGGGGCGGTAGGCTACGAGCAGTACTTC. It yields the protein CASSQVGAVGYEQYF.

V usage is TRBV5-8 and J usage is TRBJ2-2; D remains unclear. The CDR3 has 13 amino acids. Germline-derived CDR1 and CDR2 are SGHTS and YDEGEE. Trimming removed 1 base from V and 6 bases from J, with 7 bases in between. CDR3 amino acids: CASSLYVPGELFF. As DNA, the CDR3 is TGTGCCAGCAGCTTGTACGTTCCCGGGGAGCTGTTTTTT.